The source of this T cell receptor beta chain is a study of shared clonotypes between healthy human individuals. Profiling relied on immunoSEQ multiplex PCR, and the TCRdb table lists in-frame clones only, not all of them. The sample comprises about 2.2 million clones, around 93% of which are singletons, and 1.5% to 2% rests with the top ten. In the naive CD8 group, cells lacked CD45RO and were positively selected for CCR7, so terminally differentiated effector memory CD45RA+ cells were left out. CDR3 length equals 14 residues. V lost 0 bases and J lost 4; bases outside the gene matches: 5. Germline CDR1 is SQVTM and CDR2 is ANQGSEA.

The gene calls are TRBV29-1 and TRBJ1-2, with 7 bases lining up with TRBD1. This TCR came from a man aged 18 to 30 in good health. Some clones in this sample may be carry-over from other donors' samples. The specimen sequenced was naive CD8+ T cells from PBMCs. CDR3 DNA sequence: TGCAGCGTTGAAGACTTTGGGACAGCCTATGGCTACACCTTC. Its translation: CSVEDFGTAYGYTF.